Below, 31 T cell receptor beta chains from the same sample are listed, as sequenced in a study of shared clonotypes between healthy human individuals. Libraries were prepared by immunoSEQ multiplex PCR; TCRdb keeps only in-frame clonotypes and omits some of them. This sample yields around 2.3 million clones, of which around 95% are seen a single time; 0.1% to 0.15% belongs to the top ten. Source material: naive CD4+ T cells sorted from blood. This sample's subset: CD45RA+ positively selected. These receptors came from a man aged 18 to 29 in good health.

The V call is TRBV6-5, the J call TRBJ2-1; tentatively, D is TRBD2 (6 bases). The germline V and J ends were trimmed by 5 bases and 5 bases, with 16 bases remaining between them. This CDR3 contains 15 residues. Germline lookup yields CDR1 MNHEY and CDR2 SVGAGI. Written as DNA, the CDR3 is TGTGCCAGCAGTGGAGGCGGGGCAGGAAACAATGAGCAGTTCTTC. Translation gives CASSGGGAGNNEQFF.

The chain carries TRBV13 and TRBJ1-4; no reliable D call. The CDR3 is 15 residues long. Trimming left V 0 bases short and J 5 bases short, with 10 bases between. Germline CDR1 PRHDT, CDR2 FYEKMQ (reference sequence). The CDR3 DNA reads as TGTGCCAGCAGCTTAGGCGTCGGAAAAAATGAAAAACTGTTTTTT. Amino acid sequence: CASSLGVGKNEKLFF.

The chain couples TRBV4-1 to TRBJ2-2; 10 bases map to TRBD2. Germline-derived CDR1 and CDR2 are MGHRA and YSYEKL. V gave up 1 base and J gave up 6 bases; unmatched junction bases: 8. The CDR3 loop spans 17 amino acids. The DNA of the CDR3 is TGCGCCAGCAGCCAAGGATTTCTAGCGGGGGAGTCCGGGGAGCTGTTTTTT. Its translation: CASSQGFLAGESGELFF.

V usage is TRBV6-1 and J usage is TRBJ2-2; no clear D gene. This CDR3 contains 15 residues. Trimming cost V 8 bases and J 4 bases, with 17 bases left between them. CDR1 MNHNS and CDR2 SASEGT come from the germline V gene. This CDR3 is CASSFSAGFTGELFF. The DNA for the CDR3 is TGTGCCAGCTCTTTTTCGGCAGGATTCACCGGGGAGCTGTTTTTT.

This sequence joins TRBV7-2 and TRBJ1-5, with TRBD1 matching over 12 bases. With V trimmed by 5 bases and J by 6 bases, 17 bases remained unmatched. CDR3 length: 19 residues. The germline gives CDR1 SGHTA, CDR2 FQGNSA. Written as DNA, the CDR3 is TGTGCCAGCAGCGTATTAGGAGGGACAGGGGGCGCGTGGGGTCAGCCCCAGCATTTT. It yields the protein CASSVLGGTGGAWGQPQHF.

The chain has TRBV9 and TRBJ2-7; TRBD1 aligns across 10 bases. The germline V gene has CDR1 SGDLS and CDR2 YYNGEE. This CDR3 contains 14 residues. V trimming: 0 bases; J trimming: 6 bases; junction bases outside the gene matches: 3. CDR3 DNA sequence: TGTGCCAGCAGCGTAGGACAGGGGGCCGGCGAGCAGTACTTC. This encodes CASSVGQGAGEQYF.

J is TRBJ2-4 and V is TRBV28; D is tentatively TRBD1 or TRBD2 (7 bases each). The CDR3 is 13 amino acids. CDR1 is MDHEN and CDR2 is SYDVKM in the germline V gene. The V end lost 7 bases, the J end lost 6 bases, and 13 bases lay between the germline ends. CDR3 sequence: CASTQGGVNIQYF. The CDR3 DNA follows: TGTGCCAGCACCCAGGGGGGGGTAAACATTCAGTACTTC.

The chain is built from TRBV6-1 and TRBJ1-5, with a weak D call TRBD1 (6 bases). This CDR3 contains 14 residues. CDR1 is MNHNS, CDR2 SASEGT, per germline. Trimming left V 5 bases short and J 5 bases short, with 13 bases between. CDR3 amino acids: CASSLLGADQPQHF. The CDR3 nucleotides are TGTGCCAGCAGTCTCTTGGGGGCGGATCAGCCCCAGCATTTT.

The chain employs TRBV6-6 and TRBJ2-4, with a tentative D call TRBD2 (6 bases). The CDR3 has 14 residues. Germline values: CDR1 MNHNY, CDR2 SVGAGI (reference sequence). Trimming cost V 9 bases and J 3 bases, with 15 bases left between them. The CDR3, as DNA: TGTGCCAGTGTAGCAGCGGGCCGCAAAAACATTCAGTACTTC. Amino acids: CASVAAGRKNIQYF.

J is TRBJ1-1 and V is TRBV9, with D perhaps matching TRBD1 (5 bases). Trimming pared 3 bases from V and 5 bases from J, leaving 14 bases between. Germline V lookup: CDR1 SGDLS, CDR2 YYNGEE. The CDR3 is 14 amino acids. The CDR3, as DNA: TGTGCCAGCAGCGCTGAAGGGACCGGGACTGAAGCTTTCTTT. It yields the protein CASSAEGTGTEAFF. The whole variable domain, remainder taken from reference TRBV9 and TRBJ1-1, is DSGVTQTPKHLITATGQRVTLRCSPRSGDLSVYWYQQSLDQGLQFLIQYYNGEERAKGNILERFSAQQFPDLHSELNLSSLELGDSALYFCASSAEGTGTEAFFGQGTRLTVV.

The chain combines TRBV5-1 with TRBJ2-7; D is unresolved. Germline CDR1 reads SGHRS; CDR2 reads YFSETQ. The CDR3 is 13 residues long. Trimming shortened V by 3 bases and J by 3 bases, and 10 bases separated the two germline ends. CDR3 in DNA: TGCGCCAGCAGCTCCTCCGACCTCTACGAGCAGTACTTC. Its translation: CASSSSDLYEQYF.

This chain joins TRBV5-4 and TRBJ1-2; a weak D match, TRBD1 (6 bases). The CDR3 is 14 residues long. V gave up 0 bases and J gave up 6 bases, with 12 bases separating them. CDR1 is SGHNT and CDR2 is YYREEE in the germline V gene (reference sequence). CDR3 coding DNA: TGTGCCAGCAGCTTGGCAAAACAGGGCAATGGCTACACCTTC. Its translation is CASSLAKQGNGYTF.

DNA for the CDR3: TGTGCCAGCAGCTTGGGGCCACTGGCGAACACTGAAGCTTTCTTT. Encoded protein: CASSLGPLANTEAFF. J is TRBJ1-1 and V is TRBV5-6, with D unclear. CDR1 and CDR2 (germline): SGHDT, YYEEEE. CDR3 length: 15 residues. Trimming took 0 bases from V and 1 from J, leaving 10 bases between them.

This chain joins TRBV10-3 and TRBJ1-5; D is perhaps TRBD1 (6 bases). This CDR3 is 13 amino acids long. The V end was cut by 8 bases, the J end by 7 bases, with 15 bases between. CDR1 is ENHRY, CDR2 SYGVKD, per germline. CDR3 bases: TGTGCCATCGGTGGCAGGGGCCACCAGCCCCAGCATTTT. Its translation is CAIGGRGHQPQHF.

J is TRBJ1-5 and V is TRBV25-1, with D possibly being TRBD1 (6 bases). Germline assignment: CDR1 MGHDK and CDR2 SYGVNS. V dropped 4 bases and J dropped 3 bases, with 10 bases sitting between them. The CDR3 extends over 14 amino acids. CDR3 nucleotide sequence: TGTGCCAGCAGTGTAGAGGGGGACAATCAGCCCCAGCATTTT. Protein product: CASSVEGDNQPQHF.

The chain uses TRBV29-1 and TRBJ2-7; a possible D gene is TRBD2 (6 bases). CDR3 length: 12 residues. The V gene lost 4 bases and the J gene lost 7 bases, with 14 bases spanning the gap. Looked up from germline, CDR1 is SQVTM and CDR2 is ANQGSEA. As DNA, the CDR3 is TGCAGCGTTGGTGAGGGAGGAGGGGAGCAGTACTTC. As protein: CSVGEGGGEQYF.

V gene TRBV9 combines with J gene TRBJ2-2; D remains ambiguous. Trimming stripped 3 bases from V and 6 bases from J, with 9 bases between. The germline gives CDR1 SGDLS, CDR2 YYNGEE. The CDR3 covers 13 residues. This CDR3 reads CASSAPPPGELFF. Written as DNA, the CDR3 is TGTGCCAGCAGCGCCCCCCCACCCGGGGAGCTGTTTTTT.

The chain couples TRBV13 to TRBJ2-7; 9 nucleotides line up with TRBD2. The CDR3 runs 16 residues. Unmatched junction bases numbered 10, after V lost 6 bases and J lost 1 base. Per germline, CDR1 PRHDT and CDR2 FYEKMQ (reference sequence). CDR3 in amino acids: CASRIMGTSSSYEQYF. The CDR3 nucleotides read TGTGCCAGCAGGATTATGGGGACTAGCTCTTCCTACGAGCAGTACTTC.

The CDR3 region has the DNA TGTGCCAGCAGCTCACAGACAGTGAACACTGAAGCTTTCTTT. It codes for CASSSQTVNTEAFF. The V gene is TRBV7-8, the J gene TRBJ1-1; possibly TRBD1 for D (5 bases). Germline-derived CDR1 and CDR2 are SGHVS and FQNEAQ. The CDR3 sequence is 14 residues long. Trimming took 4 bases from V and 0 from J, leaving 9 bases between them.

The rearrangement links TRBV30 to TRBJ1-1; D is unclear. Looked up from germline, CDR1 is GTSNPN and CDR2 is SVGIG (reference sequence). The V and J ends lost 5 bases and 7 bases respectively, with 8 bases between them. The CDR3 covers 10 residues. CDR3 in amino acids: CAWSGREAFF. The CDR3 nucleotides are TGTGCCTGGTCGGGTCGTGAAGCTTTCTTT. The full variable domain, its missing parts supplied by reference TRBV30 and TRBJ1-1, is SQTIHQWPATLVQPVGSPLSLECTVEGTSNPNLYWYRQAAGRGLQLLFYSVGIGQISSEVPQNLSASRPQDRQFILSSKKLLLSDSGFYLCAWSGREAFFGQGTRLTVV.

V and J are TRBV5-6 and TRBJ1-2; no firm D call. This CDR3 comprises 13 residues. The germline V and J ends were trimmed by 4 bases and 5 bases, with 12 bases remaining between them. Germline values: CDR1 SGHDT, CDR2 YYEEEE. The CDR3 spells CASSPRAEYGYTF. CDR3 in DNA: TGTGCCAGCAGCCCAAGGGCTGAGTATGGCTACACCTTC.

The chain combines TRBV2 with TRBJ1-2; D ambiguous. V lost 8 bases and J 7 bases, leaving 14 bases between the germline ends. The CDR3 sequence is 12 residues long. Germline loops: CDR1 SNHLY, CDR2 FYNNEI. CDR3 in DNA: TGTGCCAGCTCGAGTAACGTGATTGGCTACACCTTC. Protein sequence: CASSSNVIGYTF.

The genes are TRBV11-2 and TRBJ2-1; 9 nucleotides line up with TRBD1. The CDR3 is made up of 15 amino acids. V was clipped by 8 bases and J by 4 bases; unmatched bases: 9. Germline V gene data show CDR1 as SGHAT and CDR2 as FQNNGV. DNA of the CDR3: TGTGCCAGCCAGACGGGGACAGGGTTGTACAATGAGCAGTTCTTC. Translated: CASQTGTGLYNEQFF.

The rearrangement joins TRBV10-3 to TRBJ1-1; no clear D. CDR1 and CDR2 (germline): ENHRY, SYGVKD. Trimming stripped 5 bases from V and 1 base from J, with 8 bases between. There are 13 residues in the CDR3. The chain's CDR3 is CAISPGRNTEAFF. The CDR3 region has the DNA TGTGCCATCAGTCCAGGCAGGAACACTGAAGCTTTCTTT.

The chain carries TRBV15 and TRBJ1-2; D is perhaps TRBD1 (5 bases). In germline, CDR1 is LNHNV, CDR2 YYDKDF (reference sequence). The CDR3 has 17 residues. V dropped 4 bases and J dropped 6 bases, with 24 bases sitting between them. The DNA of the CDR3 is TGTGCCACCAGCACCCGGGAGGGGCCTGGTCTTTGGGATGGCTACACCTTC. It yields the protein CATSTREGPGLWDGYTF.

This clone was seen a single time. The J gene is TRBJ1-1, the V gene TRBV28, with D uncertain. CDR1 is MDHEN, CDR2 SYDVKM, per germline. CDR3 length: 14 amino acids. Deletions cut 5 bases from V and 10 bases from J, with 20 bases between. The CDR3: CASSPTGRYEGAFF. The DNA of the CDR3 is TGTGCCAGCAGTCCTACCGGTCGATATGAAGGAGCTTTCTTT.

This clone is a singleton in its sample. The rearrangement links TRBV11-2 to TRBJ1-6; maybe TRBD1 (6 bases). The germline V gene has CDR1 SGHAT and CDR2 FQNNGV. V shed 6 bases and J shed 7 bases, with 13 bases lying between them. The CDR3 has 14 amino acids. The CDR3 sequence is CASRVQGENSPLHF. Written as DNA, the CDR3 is TGTGCCAGCAGGGTACAGGGAGAGAATTCACCCCTCCACTTT. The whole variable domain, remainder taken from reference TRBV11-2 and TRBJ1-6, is EAGVAQSPRYKIIEKRQSVAFWCNPISGHATLYWYQQILGQGPKLLIQFQNNGVVDDSQLPKDRFSAERLKGVDSTLKIQPAKLEDSAVYLCASRVQGENSPLHFGNGTRLTVT.

CDR3 sequence: CASSARGTVTGELFF. The DNA of the CDR3 is TGTGCCAGCAGCGCAAGGGGGACAGTAACCGGGGAGCTGTTTTTT. The chain couples TRBV13 to TRBJ2-2; 7 positions match TRBD1. CDR1 is PRHDT and CDR2 is FYEKMQ in the germline V gene (reference sequence). V was pared by 5 bases and J by 5 bases, with 8 bases of the junction left unmatched. The CDR3 is 15 residues long.

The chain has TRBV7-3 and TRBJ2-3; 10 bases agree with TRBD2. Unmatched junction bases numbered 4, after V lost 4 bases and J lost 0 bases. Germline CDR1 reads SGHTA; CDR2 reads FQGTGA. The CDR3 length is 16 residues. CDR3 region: CASSYLAGASTDTQYF. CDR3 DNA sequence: TGTGCCAGCAGCTACCTAGCGGGGGCGAGCACAGATACGCAGTATTTT.

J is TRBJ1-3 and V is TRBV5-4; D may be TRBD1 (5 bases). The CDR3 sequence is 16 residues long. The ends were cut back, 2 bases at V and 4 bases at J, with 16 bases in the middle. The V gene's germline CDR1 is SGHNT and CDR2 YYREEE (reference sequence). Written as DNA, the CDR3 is TGTGCCAGCAGCTTCATCCAGGGAGGCCCCGGAAACACCATATATTTT. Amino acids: CASSFIQGGPGNTIYF.

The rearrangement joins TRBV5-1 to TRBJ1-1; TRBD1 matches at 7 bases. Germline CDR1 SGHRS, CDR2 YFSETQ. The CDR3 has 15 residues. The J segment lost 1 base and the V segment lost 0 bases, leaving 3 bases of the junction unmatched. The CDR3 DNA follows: TGCGCCAGCAGCTTGGCCGGACAGGCGAACACTGAAGCTTTCTTT. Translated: CASSLAGQANTEAFF.